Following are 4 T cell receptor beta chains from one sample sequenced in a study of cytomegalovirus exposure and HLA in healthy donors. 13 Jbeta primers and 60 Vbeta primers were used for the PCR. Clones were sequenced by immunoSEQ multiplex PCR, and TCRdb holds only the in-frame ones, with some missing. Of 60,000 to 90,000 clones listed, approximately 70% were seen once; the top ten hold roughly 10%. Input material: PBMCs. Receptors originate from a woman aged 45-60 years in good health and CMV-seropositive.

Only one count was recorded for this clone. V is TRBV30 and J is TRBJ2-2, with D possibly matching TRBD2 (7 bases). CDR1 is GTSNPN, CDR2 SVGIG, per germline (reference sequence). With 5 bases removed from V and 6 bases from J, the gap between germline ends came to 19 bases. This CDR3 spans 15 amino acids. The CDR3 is CAWGLGGGYSGELFF. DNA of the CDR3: TGTGCCTGGGGACTGGGGGGGGGCTACTCCGGGGAGCTGTTTTTT.

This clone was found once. CDR3 protein: CASSYQQRGTGDEAFF. CDR3 sequence (DNA): TGTGCCAGCAGTTACCAACAGAGAGGAACAGGGGATGAAGCTTTCTTT. This chain links TRBV6-5 with TRBJ1-1, with 7 bases matching TRBD1. V was clipped by 2 bases and J by 7 bases; unmatched bases: 13. This CDR3 is built from 16 residues. Germline CDR1 is MNHEY and CDR2 is SVGAGI.

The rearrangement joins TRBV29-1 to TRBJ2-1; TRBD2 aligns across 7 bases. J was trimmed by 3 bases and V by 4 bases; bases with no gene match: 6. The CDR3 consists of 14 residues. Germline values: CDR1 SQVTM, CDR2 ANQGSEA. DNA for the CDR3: TGCAGCGTTGGGGACTACAGACTCTACAATGAGCAGTTCTTC. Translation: CSVGDYRLYNEQFF.

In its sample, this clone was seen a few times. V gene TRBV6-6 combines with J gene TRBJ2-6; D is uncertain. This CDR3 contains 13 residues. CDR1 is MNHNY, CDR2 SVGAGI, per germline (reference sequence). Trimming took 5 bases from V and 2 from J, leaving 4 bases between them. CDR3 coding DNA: TGTGCCAGCAGTGCTACTGGGGCCAACGTCCTGACTTTC. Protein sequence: CASSATGANVLTF.